Shown below are 25 T cell receptor beta chains from a single sample sequenced in a study of blood T cells in healthy people across ages. A J-beta primer mix and a sample-barcoded 5' primer were used in a second PCR of roughly 6 to 12 cycles. TCRdb re-derived calls from the 5' RACE reads in MiXCR, one entry per CDR3 protein. Among 1.5 million to 2 million distinct CDR3 sequences listed, roughly two fifths were seen once. The sample taken for sequencing was blood. The receptor set was obtained from a human donor in good health.

This clonotype was counted many times. The chain carries TRBV7-2 and TRBJ2-3, with D maybe TRBD1 (5 bases). CDR1 SGHTA and CDR2 FQGNSA come from the germline V gene. The CDR3 has 12 residues. V lost 1 base, J lost 7 bases, and 6 bases lay in between. The CDR3 DNA reads as TGTGCCAGCAGCTTAGAGGGGAATACGCAGTATTTT. This codes for CASSLEGNTQYF. Full variable domain (rest looked up from reference TRBV7-2 and TRBJ2-3): GAGVSQSPSNKVTEKGKDVELRCDPISGHTALYWYRQSLGQGLEFLIYFQGNSAPDKSGLPSDRFSAERTGGSVSTLTIQRTQQEDSAVYLCASSLEGNTQYFGPGTRLTVL.

This clonotype has ten or more counts. The V gene is TRBV7-8, the J gene TRBJ2-6; 8 bases are a match to TRBD2. This CDR3 is built from 18 residues. Losses at the gene ends were 5 bases for V and 0 bases for J; bases not matched to a gene: 9. The V gene's germline CDR1 is SGHVS and CDR2 FQNEAQ. CDR3 sequence: CASSIMRGTSSGANVLTF. CDR3 in DNA: TGTGCCAGCAGCATTATGAGGGGGACTAGCTCTGGGGCCAACGTCCTGACTTTC.

The chain recombines TRBV12-3 or TRBV12-4 with TRBJ1-1; no clear D gene. Trimming removed 8 bases at V and 1 base at J, with 11 bases between. The CDR3 sequence is 13 residues long. The CDR3 loop is CASQVSWNTEAFF. The CDR3 nucleotides read TGTGCCAGCCAGGTAAGCTGGAACACTGAAGCTTTCTTT.

This clonotype showed up just a few times. The chain employs TRBV20-1 and TRBJ1-2, with D maybe TRBD1 (5 bases). V lost 6 bases to trimming and J lost 1 base, with 15 bases between them. Germline V lookup: CDR1 DFQATT, CDR2 SNEGSKA (reference sequence). The CDR3 runs 14 residues. CDR3 loop: CSAIRPGGNYGYTF. In DNA, the CDR3 is TGCAGTGCCATTCGCCCTGGGGGTAACTATGGCTACACCTTC.

This chain connects TRBV5-1 to TRBJ2-7, with 7 bases matching TRBD2. The V and J ends lost 2 bases and 2 bases, in that order; junction bases with no gene match: 4. The CDR3 sequence is 14 residues long. The germline gives CDR1 SGHRS, CDR2 YFSETQ. As DNA, the CDR3 is TGCGCCAGCAGCTTCCCAGGGAGGGCCTACGAGCAGTACTTC. Translating it yields CASSFPGRAYEQYF.

This rearrangement joins TRBV13 to TRBJ2-7, with TRBD1 matching over 9 bases. The germline CDR1 and CDR2 sequences are PRHDT and FYEKMQ (reference sequence). Trimming removed 5 bases from V and 2 bases from J; junction bases left unmatched: 7. This CDR3 region has 15 residues. In DNA form, the CDR3 reads TGTGCCAGCAGCGCCGTGGGACAGGGTACCTACGAGCAGTACTTC. Translated: CASSAVGQGTYEQYF. The complete variable domain, with remaining parts taken from reference TRBV13 and TRBJ2-7, reads AAGVIQSPRHLIKEKRETATLKCYPIPRHDTVYWYQQGPGQDPQFLISFYEKMQSDKGSIPDRFSAQQFSDYHSELNMSSLELGDSALYFCASSAVGQGTYEQYFGPGTRLTVT.

V is TRBV20-1 and J is TRBJ2-5, with D perhaps assigned TRBD1 or TRBD2 (5 bases each). Trimming left V 4 bases short and J 3 bases short, with 6 bases between. The germline gives CDR1 DFQATT, CDR2 SNEGSKA (reference sequence). The CDR3 is made up of 11 amino acids. This chain's CDR3 is CSAMGEETQYF. The CDR3 DNA follows: TGCAGTGCTATGGGGGAAGAGACCCAGTACTTC.

This clonotype has at least ten counts. The V gene is TRBV5-1, the J gene TRBJ2-4; TRBD2 matches 7 bases. With V trimmed by 0 bases and J by 7 bases, 4 bases remained unmatched. Germline CDR1 SGHRS, CDR2 YFSETQ. The CDR3 sequence is 14 residues long. DNA for the CDR3: TGCGCCAGCAGCTTGGGACTAGCCGGGAACATTCAGTACTTC. The encoded protein is CASSLGLAGNIQYF.

Regarding this clonotype: The junction does not match germline at one end; this may be a read error. This chain links TRBV10-3 with TRBJ2-3; 8 bases map to TRBD2. Germline V gene sequence: CDR1 ENHRY, CDR2 SYGVKD. There are 16 residues in the CDR3. The CDR3 DNA is TGTGCCATCAGTGGCACTAGCGGATTTAGCACAAATACGCAGTATTTT. It specifies CAISGTSGFSTNTQYF.

The CDR3, as DNA: TGTGCCAGCAGTGGCGACGGGGCCCCCTACAATGAGCAGTTCTTC. Amino acids: CASSGDGAPYNEQFF. V usage is TRBV2 and J usage is TRBJ2-1; D possibly uses TRBD1 or TRBD2 (5 bases each). Trimming stripped 4 bases from V and 2 bases from J, with 12 bases between. CDR3 size: 15 residues. The germline CDR1 and CDR2 sequences are SNHLY and FYNNEI. The full variable domain, rest sourced from reference TRBV2 and TRBJ2-1, is EPEVTQTPSHQVTQMGQEVILRCVPISNHLYFYWYRQILGQKVEFLVSFYNNEISEKSEIFDDQFSVERPDGSNFTLKIRSTKLEDSAMYFCASSGDGAPYNEQFFGPGTRLTVL.

V and J are TRBV6-5 and TRBJ1-5; no clear D gene. Germline values: CDR1 MNHEY, CDR2 SVGAGI. V was clipped by 5 bases and J by 0 bases, with 8 bases between them. This CDR3 region has 14 residues. CDR3 in amino acids: CASSALRSNQPQHF. CDR3 DNA sequence: TGTGCCAGCAGTGCGCTCCGTAGCAATCAGCCCCAGCATTTT.

This clonotype has just one count. The chain combines TRBV10-3 with TRBJ2-7, with 8 bases matching TRBD1. This CDR3 has 15 amino acids. Germline assignment: CDR1 ENHRY and CDR2 SYGVKD. Unmatched junction bases numbered 7, after V lost 2 bases and J lost 4 bases. In nucleotides, the CDR3 is TGTGCCATCAGTGAGGAGCAGGGGGCGAAATACGAGCAGTACTTC. Amino acids: CAISEEQGAKYEQYF.

This chain uses TRBV6-2 or TRBV6-3 with TRBJ2-6; 7 bases fit TRBD1. V dropped 0 bases and J dropped 2; count of bases not matched to a gene: 10. Germline lookup yields CDR1 MNHEY and CDR2 SVGEGT. CDR3 length: 19 amino acids. CDR3 residues: CASSYSPTGDGTGANVLTF. CDR3 DNA: TGTGCCAGCAGTTACTCGCCAACAGGGGACGGAACTGGGGCCAACGTCCTGACTTTC.

This chain connects TRBV29-1 to TRBJ2-1; D might be TRBD1 or TRBD2, each matching 5 bases. The CDR3 covers 16 residues. Per the germline V gene, CDR1 is SQVTM and CDR2 is ANQGSEA. Trimming stripped 0 bases from V and 4 bases from J, with 16 bases between. The CDR3 loop reads CSVEDRVSGRYNEQFF. As DNA, the CDR3 is TGCAGCGTTGAAGATCGGGTATCGGGACGTTACAATGAGCAGTTCTTC.

In this sample, this clonotype turned up a few times. This rearrangement joins TRBV12-5 to TRBJ2-1; 7 bases match TRBD1. The CDR3 runs to 15 residues. Germline-derived CDR1 and CDR2 are LGHNT and FRNRAP. Losses at the gene ends were 2 bases for V and 8 bases for J; bases not matched to a gene: 9. The CDR3: CASGLFSTGYHEQFF. The CDR3, as DNA: TGTGCTAGTGGTTTGTTCTCGACAGGGTACCATGAGCAGTTCTTC.

The chain joins TRBV10-3 to TRBJ1-1; TRBD1 might be the D (6 bases). Trimming took off 6 bases at V and 3 bases at J, with 14 bases between the two ends. The CDR3 is 14 residues long. Germline V CDR1 and CDR2: ENHRY, SYGVKD. The DNA for the CDR3 is TGTGCCATCAGGACCCCGGGACAAGACACTGAAGCTTTCTTT. Its translation: CAIRTPGQDTEAFF.

The chain recombines TRBV10-3 with TRBJ2-3; D unresolved. The V end lost 10 bases, the J end lost 1 base, and 12 bases lay between the germline ends. The CDR3 is 13 amino acids. Germline CDR1 reads ENHRY; CDR2 reads SYGVKD. CDR3 in amino acids: CATVAARTDTQYF. The CDR3 DNA reads TGTGCCACCGTGGCCGCTCGCACAGATACGCAGTATTTT.

The chain couples TRBV12-3 or TRBV12-4 to TRBJ1-5, with D perhaps TRBD1 (6 bases). This CDR3 contains 19 residues. Trimming took off 6 bases at V and 3 bases at J, with 27 bases between the two ends. This CDR3 is CASRPPRRGRWPINQPQHF. The CDR3 region has the DNA TGTGCCAGCAGGCCGCCCCGCAGGGGAAGGTGGCCTATCAATCAGCCCCAGCATTTT.

This clonotype occurred many times. The chain recombines TRBV6-2 or TRBV6-3 with TRBJ1-1; weak D call: TRBD1 (5 bases). Trimming took off 6 bases at V and 1 base at J, with 9 bases between the two ends. Germline CDR1 and CDR2: MNHEY and SVGEGT. The CDR3 is 13 amino acids. In DNA form, the CDR3 reads TGTGCCAGCAGCCCGACAGAGAACACTGAAGCTTTCTTT. This encodes CASSPTENTEAFF.

The chain joins TRBV4-1 to TRBJ2-2; D remains ambiguous. CDR1 and CDR2 from the germline V gene are MGHRA and YSYEKL. CDR3 length: 13 amino acids. Trimming took off 3 bases at V and 5 bases at J, with 7 bases between the two ends. The CDR3 loop reads CASSQQETGELFF. The CDR3 DNA reads TGCGCCAGCAGCCAGCAAGAGACCGGGGAGCTGTTTTTT.

The J gene is TRBJ1-5, the V gene TRBV29-1; the D is unclear. Trimming cost V 4 bases and J 0 bases, with 13 bases left between them. CDR1 is SQVTM and CDR2 is ANQGSEA in the germline V gene. The CDR3 consists of 15 residues. The CDR3 coding sequence is TGCAGCGTTGCACAGAAGGTTGTTAGCAATCAGCCCCAGCATTTT. This translates into CSVAQKVVSNQPQHF.

The chain combines TRBV20-1 with TRBJ2-3; 11 positions agree with TRBD2. Germline V gives CDR1 DFQATT, CDR2 SNEGSKA (reference sequence). The V segment lost 4 bases and the J segment 4 bases; nucleotides outside the gene matches: 4. This CDR3 region has 14 residues. CDR3 nucleotide sequence: TGCAGTGCTATAGCGGGGGGGCCAGCAGATACGCAGTATTTT. Its protein product is CSAIAGGPADTQYF.

The chain couples TRBV4-3 to TRBJ2-3; D not resolved. V lost 0 bases, J lost 3 bases, and 13 bases lay in between. Germline assignment: CDR1 LGHNA and CDR2 YSLEER. The CDR3 totals 16 residues. The CDR3 nucleotides are TGCGCCAGCAGCCAAGATCCCCTTTGGGATACAGATACGCAGTATTTT. It specifies CASSQDPLWDTDTQYF.

Note on this clonotype: Compared with germline, one end of the junction differs, possibly owing to a read error. V and J are TRBV7-3 and TRBJ2-3, with unresolved D. Germline lookup yields CDR1 SGHTA and CDR2 FQGTGA. CDR3 size: 11 residues. The CDR3 is CASRNTNTQYF. CDR3 DNA: TGTGCCAGCAGGAACACAAATACGCAGTATTTT.

This clonotype was recorded many times. The genes are TRBV15 and TRBJ2-6, with D perhaps being TRBD1 or TRBD2 (5 bases each). From germline, CDR1 is LNHNV and CDR2 YYDKDF (reference sequence). V gave up 0 bases and J gave up 3 bases, with 9 bases separating them. The CDR3 has 16 residues. CDR3 sequence: CATSRDREYGANVLTF. The CDR3 coding sequence is TGTGCCACCAGCAGAGACAGGGAGTATGGGGCCAACGTCCTGACTTTC.